Listed here are 2 T cell receptor beta chains from one sample, sequenced in a study of blood T cells in healthy people across ages. A J-beta primer mix and a sample-barcoded 5' primer were used in a second PCR of roughly 6 to 11 cycles. From the 5' RACE reads, TCRdb called clonotypes with MiXCR, one entry per CDR3 protein. Of about 1.7 million distinct CDR3 sequences listed, approximately 30% are singletons. Material for sequencing was blood. The receptors were sampled from a woman in her thirties in good health.

The chain has TRBV2 and TRBJ1-1; 7 bases agree with TRBD1. The junction had 6 bases not matched to a gene; V was cut back by 3 bases and J by 5 bases. The CDR3 totals 14 residues. CDR1 is SNHLY, CDR2 FYNNEI, per germline. The CDR3 nucleotides are TGTGCCAGCAGTGACAAGAGGGGGCGGACTGAAGCTTTCTTT. This encodes CASSDKRGRTEAFF.

CDR3 DNA sequence: TGTGCCAGCAGCGTAGACGGGGGGGGTACGGAGACCCAGTACTTC. Translated: CASSVDGGGTETQYF. The chain combines TRBV9 with TRBJ2-5, with 8 nucleotides matching TRBD2. V was clipped by 0 bases and J by 5 bases; unmatched bases: 6. This CDR3 has 15 residues. Germline values: CDR1 SGDLS, CDR2 YYNGEE. Combining the CDR3 with reference TRBV9 and TRBJ2-5 gives the whole variable domain DSGVTQTPKHLITATGQRVTLRCSPRSGDLSVYWYQQSLDQGLQFLIQYYNGEERAKGNILERFSAQQFPDLHSELNLSSLELGDSALYFCASSVDGGGTETQYFGPGTRLLVL.